This TCR beta chain came from a study of neurological immune-mediated disorders (dated by TCRdb to between 2018 and 2021). Regarding the research as a whole: Peripheral blood TCR-beta repertoires from patients with HTLV-I-associated myelopathy (HAM/TSP), patients with multiple sclerosis, and healthy controls were compared in the study using UMI-based sequencing. The cohort was made up of around 70 subjects, consisting of around 14 HAM/TSP patients, some 35 multiple sclerosis patients and some 20 healthy controls. Alongside PBMC samples, the set of more than 85 TCR-beta libraries contained longitudinal samples, technical triplicates, and paired CD4+ and CD8+ T-cell subsets that had been sorted. Study-level results and caveats: The highest TCR clonal expansion was observed in HAM/TSP patients, whereas the lowest was observed in MS patients, even when compared with healthy controls. No identical CDR3 amino acid sequences were found to be shared among expanded clones across subjects, suggesting that TCR-beta repertoires were private in all groups.

The junction carries 21 bases between V and J, which are trimmed by 3 bases and 3 bases respectively. From its cysteine to its phenylalanine, the CDR3 spans 18 amino acids. Of all the DNA, just the CDR3 is kept, 54 bases in frame from base 1. From the germline V gene, CDR1 is SGHAT and CDR2 is FQNNGV. Libraries from unsorted PBMCs were made from 2 million PBMCs kept in RNAlater at -80 degrees C until RNA extraction. PBMCs were separated from peripheral blood using Ficoll-Hypaque density gradient centrifugation and then cryopreserved in liquid nitrogen. cDNA was synthesized by template-switch 5'RACE using a primer with a 10-nucleotide random unique molecular identifier that tagged each TCR transcript. Every sequencing run covered 15-18 subjects and yielded more than 200 million TCR-beta sequences. Total RNA was extracted with the RNeasy kit. TCR-beta VDJ regions were amplified with primers for the TCR constant region and the 5'RACE anchor, using the KAPA Real-time Library Amplification kit. Sample indexes and Illumina adaptors were added in a first PCR, and a second PCR then increased library yield. After Ampure bead purification, the roughly 650 bp TCR product was size-selected on a 2% E-gel SizeSelection system. Library quality was checked on a Bioanalyzer, concentration was measured with Qubit, and libraries were quantified with the Kapa Library Quantification kit before pooling. An Illumina HiSeq 2500 was used to sequence the libraries paired-end at 2 x 150 bp. To increase sequence diversity, roughly 24-32% phiX was spiked into each library pool. As for the authors' bioinformatics: The UMI-based MiGEC pipeline processed quality-filtered reads and removed over 80% of raw TCR sequences during error correction. IMGT germline references were used for aligning VDJ genes, and each clonotype was defined as a unique CDR3 amino acid sequence together with its V-J genes. Clonal expansion, Shannon diversity, and CDR3 relatedness (CalcPairwiseDistances, ClusterSamples) were evaluated with VDJtools, and phylogenetic trees were built with CLCbio workbench. Expanded clones were defined as having at least 8 unique UMIs, based on coefficient-of-variation modelling across technical triplicates. In TCRdb, the public reads were trimmed at Q25 with fastp and aligned with MiXCR, with productive beta chains retained. Duplicate CDR3 protein sequences are folded into a single record with the most common DNA and genes. TCRdb, rather than the study authors, made the V and J calls. Counted in this sample were 20,000 to 25,000 distinct CDR3 sequences; 15% of them appeared once. Clones ranked in the top ten supply about 15% of the sample.

By share, this clonotype ranks as medium-sized (0.01 to 0.1%). Its antigen target is currently unknown. Base qualities are missing; no much larger clone stands one base away. Input material: PBMCs. This TCR was sampled from a female donor with HTLV-1-associated myelopathy (HAM/TSP). The rearranged chain carries TRBV11-2 and TRBJ2-1, with a weak D call of TRBD2 (6 bases match). The sequenced DNA is TGTGCCAGCAGCTTTGATCCCCGACTAGATAGGAACTACAATGAGCAGTTCTTC. Translated, this is CASSFDPRLDRNYNEQFF. Here the CDR3 is joined to the reference TRBV11-2 and TRBJ2-1 genes, and the full variable domain is: EAGVAQSPRYKIIEKRQSVAFWCNPISGHATLYWYQQILGQGPKLLIQFQNNGVVDDSQLPKDRFSAERLKGVDSTLKIQPAKLEDSAVYLCASSFDPRLDRNYNEQFFGPGTRLTVL.